Presented here are 32 T cell receptor beta chains from one specimen sequenced in a study of T cell responses to AZD1222 COVID-19 vaccine. Measured with immunoSEQ multiplex PCR; TCRdb has only the in-frame clones, and not every one. The data contain just under 100,000 clones, about 88% of them singletons. The source was peripheral blood, collected on day 0 of AZD1222 vaccination. These TCRs come from an adult in good health.

This clone was seen just once. The rearrangement joins TRBV5-1 to TRBJ1-1, with D hard to call. V was shortened by 6 bases and J by 1 base, with 16 bases between the two germline ends. CDR1 and CDR2 (germline): SGHRS, YFSETQ. This CDR3 region has 15 residues. The CDR3 DNA reads as TGCGCCAGCAAGTATGTCCCGGGAGGGAACACTGAAGCTTTCTTT. Protein sequence: CASKYVPGGNTEAFF. Complete variable domain (other parts from reference TRBV5-1 and TRBJ1-1): KAGVTQTPRYLIKTRGQQVTLSCSPISGHRSVSWYQQTPGQGLQFLFEYFSETQRNKGNFPGRFSGRQFSNSRSEMNVSTLELGDSALYLCASKYVPGGNTEAFFGQGTRLTVV.

The chain couples TRBV19 to TRBJ2-2, with a possible D match to TRBD1 (7 bases). V was pared by 5 bases and J by 0 bases, with 13 bases between. The CDR3 consists of 16 residues. The germline gives CDR1 LNHDA, CDR2 SQIVND (reference sequence). As DNA, the CDR3 is TGTGCCAGTAGTGTCCAGGGGGGCCCGAACACCGGGGAGCTGTTTTTT. This gives the protein CASSVQGGPNTGELFF.

The gene calls are TRBV5-1 and TRBJ1-2, with D unclear. V lost 0 bases to trimming and J lost 6 bases, with 15 bases between them. Germline CDR1 is SGHRS and CDR2 is YFSETQ. This CDR3 spans 15 amino acids. This chain's CDR3 is CASSLGTGNRDGYTF. The CDR3, as DNA: TGCGCCAGCAGCTTGGGGACGGGGAACCGGGATGGCTACACCTTC.

The chain employs TRBV6-1 and TRBJ1-2; 8 bases fit TRBD1. The V gene end was trimmed by 2 bases and the J gene end by 8 bases; junction bases not matched to a gene: 10. CDR3 size: 15 residues. Germline-derived CDR1 and CDR2 are MNHNS and SASEGT. CDR3 loop: CASSELDREAKGYTF. The CDR3 region has the DNA TGTGCCAGCAGTGAATTGGACAGGGAGGCGAAGGGCTACACCTTC.

This clone was observed a single time. This chain connects TRBV28 to TRBJ2-1; TRBD2 matches at 9 bases. The CDR3 is made up of 15 amino acids. The J segment lost 2 bases and the V segment lost 5 bases, leaving 4 bases of the junction unmatched. CDR1 is MDHEN and CDR2 is SYDVKM in the germline V gene. As DNA, the CDR3 is TGTGCCAGCAGTCCTAGCGGGGTAACCTACAATGAGCAGTTCTTC. Translated, it gives CASSPSGVTYNEQFF. Together with reference TRBV28 and TRBJ2-1, the CDR3 gives the full variable domain: DVKVTQSSRYLVKRTGEKVFLECVQDMDHENMFWYRQDPGLGLRLIYFSYDVKMKEKGDIPEGYSVSREKKERFSLILESASTNQTSMYLCASSPSGVTYNEQFFGPGTRLTVL.

This clone is classed as medium-sized. V gene TRBV30 combines with J gene TRBJ1-6; possible D gene TRBD1, 5 bases. The V end was cut by 0 bases, the J end by 9 bases, with 18 bases between. CDR1 GTSNPN and CDR2 SVGIG come from the germline V gene (reference sequence). CDR3 length: 16 amino acids. As DNA, the CDR3 is TGTGCCTGGAGTGTACGGTTGGGGGGTGCTCGTTCACCCCTCCACTTT. Its protein is CAWSVRLGGARSPLHF.

The chain couples TRBV11-1 to TRBJ2-5; 8 positions agree with TRBD2. Trimming removed 5 bases from V and 5 bases from J; junction bases left unmatched: 7. Looked up from germline, CDR1 is SGHAT and CDR2 is FQDESV (reference sequence). This CDR3 is 14 amino acids long. The CDR3 sequence: CASSPITSGETQYF. CDR3 in DNA: TGTGCCAGCAGCCCTATAACTAGCGGCGAGACCCAGTACTTC. Full variable domain (outside the CDR3, taken from reference TRBV11-1 and TRBJ2-5): EAEVAQSPRYKITEKSQAVAFWCDPISGHATLYWYRQILGQGPELLVQFQDESVVDDSQLPKDRFSAERLKGVDSTLKIQPAELGDSAMYLCASSPITSGETQYFGPGTRLLVL.

The chain recombines TRBV5-1 with TRBJ1-1; 9 bases map to TRBD1. The CDR3 length is 15 residues. Germline CDR1 reads SGHRS; CDR2 reads YFSETQ. V lost 5 bases and J lost 5; bases outside the gene matches: 10. In DNA, the CDR3 is TGCGCCAGCAGGCTTCCGGGACAGGGATGGACTGAAGCTTTCTTT. It yields the protein CASRLPGQGWTEAFF.

This clone was picked up a small number of times. The J gene is TRBJ2-5, the V gene TRBV5-1; TRBD2 matches at 15 bases. This CDR3 spans 19 amino acids. The germline CDR1 and CDR2 sequences are SGHRS and YFSETQ. Trimming at V came to 4 bases and at J to 5 bases, leaving 15 bases not matched to a gene. CDR3 in amino acids: CASSGGLAGGPSFVETQYF. The DNA of the CDR3 is TGCGCCAGCAGCGGAGGACTAGCGGGGGGGCCGTCGTTTGTCGAGACCCAGTACTTC.

This clone appeared a single time. This rearrangement joins TRBV7-2 to TRBJ1-1; D not resolved. This CDR3 region has 13 residues. The germline gives CDR1 SGHTA, CDR2 FQGNSA. Trimming removed 1 base from V and 8 bases from J, with 11 bases in between. CDR3 region: CASSLGHPREAFF. As DNA, the CDR3 is TGTGCCAGCAGCTTAGGTCACCCTCGAGAAGCTTTCTTT.

Here the CDR3 reads CATSDFRRTEAFF. The CDR3 DNA sequence: TGTGCCACCAGTGATTTCCGACGGACTGAAGCTTTCTTT. The chain recombines TRBV24-1 with TRBJ1-1; no definite D call. CDR1 and CDR2 (germline): KGHDR, SFDVKD. With 1 base removed from V and 5 bases from J, the gap between germline ends came to 7 bases. The CDR3 is 13 residues long.

V is TRBV3-1 (or the pseudogene TRBV3-2) and J is TRBJ2-1; 8 bases agree with TRBD2. With 2 bases clipped from V and 1 base from J, the junction kept 13 bases outside the gene matches. The CDR3 is made up of 19 amino acids. CDR1 and CDR2 from the germline V gene are LGHDT and YNNKEL (reference sequence). The CDR3 nucleotides read TGTGCCAGCAGCCAAAACCAAGCGGGGGTAGCCAGATCCTACAATGAGCAGTTCTTC. The encoded protein is CASSQNQAGVARSYNEQFF.

This rearrangement joins TRBV4-1 to TRBJ2-2, with a possible D match to TRBD1 (6 bases). The ends were cut back, 5 bases at V and 1 base at J, with 14 bases in the middle. The germline gives CDR1 MGHRA, CDR2 YSYEKL. The CDR3 contains 16 residues. In DNA, the CDR3 is TGCGCCAGCAGCTATGGGGGCACAGGGAACACCGGGGAGCTGTTTTTT. It yields the protein CASSYGGTGNTGELFF.

This chain links TRBV5-1 with TRBJ2-7, with TRBD1 matching over 10 bases. The CDR3 runs 15 residues. V gave up 3 bases and J gave up 5 bases; unmatched junction bases: 8. CDR1 SGHRS and CDR2 YFSETQ come from the germline V gene. CDR3 loop: CASSYPGQGKDEQYF. For the CDR3, the DNA is TGCGCCAGCAGCTACCCGGGACAGGGGAAGGACGAGCAGTACTTC.

The chain joins TRBV19 to TRBJ1-6; no firm D call. The germline V gene has CDR1 LNHDA and CDR2 SQIVND (reference sequence). The CDR3 length is 15 residues. The V end lost 7 bases, the J end lost 0 bases, and 10 bases lay between the germline ends. CDR3 sequence (DNA): TGTGCCAGTACGCCCTACAGCTCCTATAATTCACCCCTCCACTTT. As protein: CASTPYSSYNSPLHF.

The chain has TRBV4-1 and TRBJ1-5; D unresolved. The length of the CDR3 is 16 residues. Germline loops: CDR1 MGHRA, CDR2 YSYEKL. V was trimmed by 2 bases and J by 1 base, leaving 12 bases between them. CDR3 region: CASSQPEGWSNQPQHF. In DNA, the CDR3 is TGCGCCAGCAGCCAACCTGAAGGGTGGAGCAATCAGCCCCAGCATTTT.

The CDR3, as DNA: TGTGCCAGCAGACAACAATCTGGGGCCAACGTCCTGACTTTC. Protein product: CASRQQSGANVLTF. The chain combines TRBV6-5 with TRBJ2-6, with D unresolved. CDR1 is MNHEY, CDR2 SVGAGI, per germline. The V gene lost 6 bases and the J gene lost 1 base, with 7 bases spanning the gap. There are 14 residues in the CDR3.

The gene calls are TRBV4-1 and TRBJ2-7, with a tentative D call TRBD1 (5 bases). Trimming removed 1 base from V and 3 bases from J, with 7 bases in between. CDR1 is MGHRA and CDR2 is YSYEKL in the germline V gene. This CDR3 has 13 amino acids. As DNA, the CDR3 is TGCGCCAGCAGCCAAGGACAGAACTACGAGCAGTACTTC. Translation gives CASSQGQNYEQYF.

The chain has TRBV28 and TRBJ1-2, with D possibly TRBD1 on 5 matching bases. The CDR3 loop spans 13 amino acids. V shed 6 bases and J shed 5 bases, with 13 bases lying between them. Germline lookup yields CDR1 MDHEN and CDR2 SYDVKM. In nucleotides, the CDR3 is TGTGCCAGCAGGCCTCGGGGGGATTATGGCTACACCTTC. Translation gives CASRPRGDYGYTF.

The rearrangement links TRBV7-8 to TRBJ1-1, with 9 bases lining up with TRBD1. The CDR3 consists of 14 residues. J lost 4 bases, V lost 3 bases, and 3 bases had no gene match. CDR1 and CDR2 (germline): SGHVS, FQNEAQ. This chain's CDR3 is CASSLAGQGTEAFF. For the CDR3, the DNA is TGTGCCAGCAGCTTGGCGGGACAGGGCACTGAAGCTTTCTTT.

The chain carries TRBV6-5 and TRBJ1-1, with D possibly matching TRBD1 (6 bases). The CDR3 runs 13 residues. The germline gives CDR1 MNHEY, CDR2 SVGAGI. V lost 7 bases, J lost 1 base, and 10 bases lay in between. This CDR3 is CASILGANTEAFF. As DNA, the CDR3 is TGTGCCAGCATATTGGGGGCGAACACTGAAGCTTTCTTT.

The rearrangement joins TRBV19 to TRBJ1-2; D is ambiguous. This CDR3 is built from 13 residues. CDR1 is LNHDA, CDR2 SQIVND, per germline (reference sequence). V was clipped by 5 bases and J by 3 bases, with 10 bases between them. The CDR3: CASSHGSYYGYTF. The CDR3 DNA is TGTGCCAGTAGTCACGGATCTTACTATGGCTACACCTTC.

V is TRBV27 and J is TRBJ2-1; D possibly uses TRBD1 or TRBD2 (5 bases each). This CDR3 has 16 residues. Germline assignment: CDR1 MNHEY and CDR2 SMNVEV (reference sequence). The V end was cut by 5 bases, the J end by 7 bases, with 21 bases between. CDR3 loop: CASSRTGAVNGNEQFF. In nucleotides, the CDR3 is TGTGCCAGCAGTCGGACCGGGGCCGTTAACGGGAATGAGCAGTTCTTC.

The CDR3 protein is CASSPDGYGYTF. In DNA, the CDR3 is TGTGCCAGCAGCCCGGACGGCTATGGCTACACCTTC. The chain has TRBV5-5 and TRBJ1-2; D uncertain. Germline V lookup: CDR1 SGHKS, CDR2 YYEKEE (reference sequence). The CDR3 is 12 amino acids. Between the trimmed V and J ends, which lost 4 bases and 4 bases, there was a span of 8 bases.

The CDR3 loop is CASSQRNSPLHF. The CDR3 DNA reads as TGCGCCAGCAGCCAGAGAAATTCACCCCTCCACTTT. V usage is TRBV4-3 and J usage is TRBJ1-6; D is uncertain. V lost 3 bases, J lost 7 bases, and 4 bases lay in between. CDR1 is LGHNA and CDR2 is YSLEER in the germline V gene. The CDR3 totals 12 residues.

The gene calls are TRBV10-2 and TRBJ1-1; D is perhaps TRBD1 (6 bases). CDR1 is WSHSY, CDR2 SAAADI, per germline. This CDR3 has 14 residues. Trimming removed 4 bases from V and 2 bases from J, with 11 bases in between. The CDR3 nucleotides read TGCGCCAGCAGTGGTATACAGGGAAACACTGAAGCTTTCTTT. This gives the protein CASSGIQGNTEAFF.

The chain combines TRBV30 with TRBJ1-6; D is unclear. V was clipped by 1 base and J by 6 bases, with 4 bases between them. Germline CDR1 reads GTSNPN; CDR2 reads SVGIG (reference sequence). The CDR3 is made up of 12 amino acids. In DNA, the CDR3 is TGTGCCTGGAGTGCGGGTAATTCACCCCTCCACTTT. Translating gives CAWSAGNSPLHF.

The CDR3 DNA sequence: TGTGCCAGTAGTATCGAGGCAGGGCGCGAGAGCCAAGAGACCCAGTACTTC. Translated, it gives CASSIEAGRESQETQYF. The rearrangement uses TRBV19 and TRBJ2-5, with D maybe TRBD1 (5 bases). Germline CDR1 LNHDA, CDR2 SQIVND (reference sequence). V lost 3 bases to trimming and J lost 1 base, with 18 bases between them. This CDR3 region has 17 residues.

V and J are TRBV7-2 and TRBJ1-1; D is undetermined. Trimming took off 2 bases at V and 6 bases at J, with 19 bases between the two ends. The CDR3 is made up of 16 amino acids. Germline-derived CDR1 and CDR2 are SGHTA and FQGNSA. The CDR3 sequence: CASSLMRVGGSSEAFF. The CDR3, as DNA: TGTGCCAGCAGCTTAATGCGGGTGGGCGGTTCGTCTGAAGCTTTCTTT.

CDR3 loop: CASSYGRESEAFF. CDR3 nucleotides: TGTGCCAGCAGTTATGGCAGGGAATCTGAAGCTTTCTTT. The chain is built from TRBV6-5 and TRBJ1-1; D is perhaps TRBD1 (5 bases). The CDR3 length is 13 residues. Germline assignment: CDR1 MNHEY and CDR2 SVGAGI. With 3 bases removed from V and 6 bases from J, the gap between germline ends came to 11 bases.

This CDR3 reads CAIPGTSGGNEQFF. CDR3 bases: TGTGCCATCCCTGGGACTAGCGGGGGAAATGAGCAGTTCTTC. The chain employs TRBV2 and TRBJ2-1, with TRBD2 matching over 14 bases. The J segment lost 7 bases and the V segment lost 10 bases, leaving 6 bases of the junction unmatched. Germline CDR1 SNHLY, CDR2 FYNNEI. The CDR3 is 14 residues long.

The chain is built from TRBV12-5 and TRBJ1-2; D gene uncertain. This CDR3 contains 14 residues. Between the trimmed V and J ends, which lost 1 base and 4 bases, there was a span of 10 bases. Germline V lookup: CDR1 LGHNT, CDR2 FRNRAP. The CDR3 DNA follows: TGTGCTAGTGGTTTGGAAGGGAGCGGCTATGGCTACACCTTC. The encoded protein is CASGLEGSGYGYTF.